A single T cell receptor (beta chain) is shown here with its context. Antigen: not known. TCRdb recomputed calls from the 5' RACE reads with MiXCR, one row per CDR3 protein. The table records a few hundred thousand distinct CDR3 sequences, 20% of them present only once. This record comes from a study of CD8 T cells in ankylosing spondylitis. Overall study results and limits: The study looked at matched synovial fluid samples from ankylosing spondylitis patients. Disease-linked clones were reported to be significantly enriched there. With a CD8+ phenotype, disease-linked clones were relatively rare in peripheral blood. Earlier literature documents some of the motif variants in reactive arthritis synovial fluid and blood.

Germline V lookup: CDR1 SGHTA, CDR2 FQGTGA. The V gene lost 5 bases and the J gene lost 0 bases, with 11 bases spanning the gap. This CDR3 contains 15 residues. The sequenced sample consisted of blood, either unsorted or a sorted T cell fraction (not recorded which). This clonotype was sampled from a female donor with ankylosing spondylitis or in good health (not recorded which). V and J are TRBV7-3 and TRBJ2-1; the D is unclear. The CDR3 region has the DNA TGTGCCAGCAGCCAAACGGCAGTCTCCTACAATGAGCAGTTCTTC. Translated, it gives CASSQTAVSYNEQFF.